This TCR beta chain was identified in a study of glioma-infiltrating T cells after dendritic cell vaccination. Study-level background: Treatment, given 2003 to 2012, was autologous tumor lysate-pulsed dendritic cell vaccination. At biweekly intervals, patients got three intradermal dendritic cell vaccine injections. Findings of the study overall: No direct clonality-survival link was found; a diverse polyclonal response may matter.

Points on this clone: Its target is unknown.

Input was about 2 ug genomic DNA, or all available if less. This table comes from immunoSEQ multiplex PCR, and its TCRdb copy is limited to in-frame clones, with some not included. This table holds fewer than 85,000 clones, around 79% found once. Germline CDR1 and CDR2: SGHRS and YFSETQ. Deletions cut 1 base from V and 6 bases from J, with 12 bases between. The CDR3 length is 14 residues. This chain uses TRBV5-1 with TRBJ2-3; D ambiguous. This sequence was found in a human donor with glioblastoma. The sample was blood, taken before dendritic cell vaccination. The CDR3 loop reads CASSLFQSRDTQYF. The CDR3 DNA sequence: TGCGCCAGCAGCTTGTTCCAGTCCAGGGATACGCAGTATTTT.